The 4 T cell receptor beta chains presented below share a single source sample, sequenced in a study of response to subunit inactivated influenza vaccine. TCRdb called the RT-PCR reads again in MiXCR, with one record for every CDR3 protein. The repertoire consists of over 150,000 distinct CDR3 sequences, with over 8.5% occurring once and the leading ten covering around 35%. The sequences come from CD8+ T cells sorted from PBMCs, collected less than 25 months after vaccination. Receptors were obtained from a man between 50 and 75 years old who received an inactivated influenza vaccine.

This clonotype was recorded a few times. The V call is TRBV24-1, the J call TRBJ2-2, with D maybe TRBD1 (6 bases). Deletions cut 0 bases from V and 0 bases from J, with 13 bases between. The CDR3 extends over 18 amino acids. Germline CDR1 KGHDR, CDR2 SFDVKD. The CDR3 bases are TGTGCCACCAGTGATTTGGTTTGGCAGGGGACGAACACCGGGGAGCTGTTTTTT. It yields the protein CATSDLVWQGTNTGELFF.

The rearrangement uses TRBV20-1 and TRBJ1-5; 7 bases are shared with TRBD1. The trim removed 3 bases at V and 5 bases at J, leaving 1 base unmatched. This CDR3 region has 12 residues. Germline V gene lookup returns CDR1 DFQATT and CDR2 SNEGSKA (reference sequence). CDR3 coding DNA: TGCAGTGCTAGTCAGGGGGATCAGCCCCAGCATTTT. Translation gives CSASQGDQPQHF.

The chain is built from TRBV20-1 and TRBJ2-7; possible D gene TRBD1, 6 bases. Per the germline V gene, CDR1 is DFQATT and CDR2 is SNEGSKA (reference sequence). The CDR3 is 13 amino acids. CDR3 nucleotide sequence: TGCAGCGCCTGCGAGGACAGTTTGTACGAGCAGTACTTC. It specifies CSACEDSLYEQYF.

The V and J genes are TRBV9 and TRBJ1-1; a possible D gene is TRBD1 (5 bases). Per germline, CDR1 SGDLS and CDR2 YYNGEE. Trimming took off 2 bases at V and 1 base at J, with 6 bases between the two ends. The CDR3 contains 13 residues. The CDR3 protein is CASSVRGNTEAFF. For the CDR3, the DNA is TGTGCCAGCAGCGTTAGGGGGAACACTGAAGCTTTCTTT.